This TCR beta chain was sequenced in a study of blood T cell repertoires in COVID-19. Study as a whole: The analysed material was cDNA or gDNA that came from T cells, B-cell-depleted T cells, or PBMCs.

The CDR3 length is 13 residues. Germline V gene sequence: CDR1 SGHTA, CDR2 FQGNSA. After removal of 3 bases from V and 14 bases from J, the junction contained 10 bases not matched to a gene. Original processing notes: How many nucleated cells were present was estimated from reference gene primer amplification. Generated by immunoSEQ multiplex PCR, the TCRdb table keeps only in-frame clones and is missing some. D and trimming come from the DNA, and the V and J calls and clone size come from that table. The table lists some 150,000 clones, more than 75% of them singletons. The chain links TRBV7-2 to TRBJ1-2; 9 nucleotides align to TRBD1. The source of this sequence is a man aged 18 to 35 with active or convalescent COVID-19. The sample was peripheral blood. This chain's CDR3 is CASSFAQGQGQTF. The CDR3 bases are TGTGCCAGCAGCTTCGCGCAGGGACAGGGCCAAACCTTC.